A single sample gave rise to the 2 T cell receptor beta chains below, sequenced in a study of cytomegalovirus exposure and HLA in healthy donors (dated by TCRdb to 2015 to 2018). Library preparation used the immunoSEQ multiplex PCR assay. For the multiplex PCR, a mixture combining 60 forward primers for TCR Vbeta segments and 13 reverse primers for TCR Jbeta segments was used. Here the immuneACCESS table is served through TCRdb, limited to in-frame sequences with V and J called. Missing clones are a known gap in these copies; in checked studies unresolved V genes cover under half, and the rest lacks a known reason. In all, the sample holds about 270,000 clones, and 86% of those were seen once. The top ten clonotypes cover roughly 4% of the sample. Sequenced sample: PBMCs. The receptors were gathered from a man aged 40-50 years in good health and CMV-seropositive.

The chain has TRBV6-4 and TRBJ2-3; the match to TRBD2 covers 8 bases. Germline V lookup: CDR1 MRHNA, CDR2 SNTAGT. The ends lost 5 bases at V and 5 bases at J; junction bases unmatched: 6. The CDR3 has 14 amino acids. DNA of the CDR3: TGTGCCAGCAGTCTAGCGGGTGGCGAAGATACGCAGTATTTT. Amino acid sequence: CASSLAGGEDTQYF.

V gene TRBV4-1 combines with J gene TRBJ1-2, with 9 bases lining up with TRBD1. V was clipped by 5 bases and J by 2 bases; unmatched bases: 9. Germline CDR1 and CDR2: MGHRA and YSYEKL. The CDR3 sequence is 16 residues long. CDR3 sequence (DNA): TGCGCCAGCAGCTCTGGGACAGGGCGCAGCAACTATGGCTACACCTTC. Its protein is CASSSGTGRSNYGYTF.